A selection of T cell receptor beta chains follows, all from one sample in a study of cytomegalovirus exposure and HLA in healthy donors. Profiling relied on immunoSEQ multiplex PCR, and the TCRdb table lists in-frame clones only, not all of them. The top ten hold 2.5% to 3.5% of the sample, which has fewer than 200,000 clones, about 86% seen once. Source material: PBMCs. These receptors were obtained from a woman in her late teens or twenties in good health and CMV-seropositive. Both conserved end residues are part of each CDR3. A D gene is named only where the DNA matches it firmly. Some rows have no size entry. The others give once, few or many, or a class for an expanded clone.

j_gene,v_gene,d_gene,abundance,CDR3nt,CDR3aa
TRBJ2-7,TRBV11-2,NA,NA,TGTGCCAGCAGTACTCTAGGTACCTACGAGCAGTACTTC,CASSTLGTYEQYF
TRBJ2-5,TRBV5-1,TRBD1,NA,TGCGCCAGCAGCTTGGCAGAGGACAGGTCCCAAGAGACCCAGTACTTC,CASSLAEDRSQETQYF
TRBJ1-1,TRBV9,NA,NA,TGTGCCAGCAGCTCGAGCTCGACTGAAGCTTTCTTT,CASSSSSTEAFF
TRBJ1-2,TRBV7-8,NA,NA,TGTGCCAGCAGCTTATTACCAGGCTATGGCTACACCTTC,CASSLLPGYGYTF
TRBJ1-1,TRBV6-5,NA,NA,TGTGCCGCCAGCAGACACAGGCTGATGAACACTGAAGCTTTCTTT,CAASRHRLMNTEAFF
TRBJ1-2,TRBV5-1,TRBD1,NA,TGCGCCAGCAGCACCGGACAGGGGGAATATGGCTACACCTTC,CASSTGQGEYGYTF
TRBJ1-3,TRBV5-1,NA,NA,TGCGCCAGACGATATGACACCCGCTCTGGAAACACCATATATTTT,CARRYDTRSGNTIYF
TRBJ1-3,TRBV5-6,NA,NA,TGTGCCAGCAGCCCCGGACTGAACACCATATATTTT,CASSPGLNTIYF
TRBJ1-3,TRBV7-3,TRBD1,NA,TGTGCCAGCAGCTTTCCTCCCAGGGGGTCCGGAAACACCATATATTTT,CASSFPPRGSGNTIYF
TRBJ1-1,TRBV5-1,NA,NA,TGCGCCAGCAGCTCCATCGGAGATTCCTCGTACGCTTTCTTT,CASSSIGDSSYAFF
TRBJ1-1,TRBV9,NA,once,TGTGCCAGCAGCGTAGCCGGAGGGGCGAACACTGAAGCTTTCTTT,CASSVAGGANTEAFF
TRBJ2-1,TRBV5-1,TRBD1,NA,TGCGCCAGCAGCTTGCTGGACAGGTTCGACGCTGAGCAGTTCTTC,CASSLLDRFDAEQFF
TRBJ2-5,TRBV5-1,NA,NA,TGCGCCAGCAGCGGGGGCGCGGGTAACCAAGAGACCCAGTACTTC,CASSGGAGNQETQYF
TRBJ2-7,TRBV2,NA,NA,TGTGCCACTAATGTGGTGACAGGCGACGAGCAGTACTTC,CATNVVTGDEQYF
TRBJ1-5,TRBV18,TRBD1,NA,TGTGCCAGCTCACCACCGGGACAGGGGAAGGATCAGCCCCAGCATTTT,CASSPPGQGKDQPQHF
TRBJ1-6,TRBV4-1,NA,NA,TGCGCCAGCAGCCAAGATTTCGGACTACTAGCGGCCCTCCACTTT,CASSQDFGLLAALHF
TRBJ2-3,TRBV6-5,NA,NA,TGTGCCAGCAGTTACGCGCGGGCTCCTGTGGGAAATACGCAGTATTTT,CASSYARAPVGNTQYF
TRBJ2-1,TRBV6-5,NA,NA,TGTGCCAGCAGTTACTCTCGGCGGTCCAATGAGCAGTTCTTC,CASSYSRRSNEQFF
TRBJ2-3,TRBV7-9,TRBD1,NA,TGTGCCAGCAGCGGTAAACTTGGTGGGGACAGGAGCACAGATACGCAGTATTTT,CASSGKLGGDRSTDTQYF
TRBJ2-3,TRBV15,TRBD2,NA,TGTGCCACCAGCAGGGGAACTAGCGGGGAGAGGGATACGCAGTATTTT,CATSRGTSGERDTQYF
TRBJ1-2,TRBV2,NA,few,TGTGCCAGCAGTGATGGGACTATCTATGGCTACACCTTC,CASSDGTIYGYTF
TRBJ1-1,TRBV7-6,NA,NA,TGTGCCAGCAGAAGACAGGTTAACACTGAAGCTTTCTTT,CASRRQVNTEAFF
TRBJ1-1,TRBV18,NA,NA,TGTGCCAGCTCACCTGGACAAACGAACACTGAAGCTTTCTTT,CASSPGQTNTEAFF
TRBJ1-2,TRBV30,NA,NA,TGTGCCTGGAGTTTCAGATTTTTCTATGGCTACACCTTC,CAWSFRFFYGYTF
TRBJ2-5,TRBV29-1,TRBD1,NA,TGCAGCGTTTCATCCGGGACAGGAAGAGAGACCCAGTACTTC,CSVSSGTGRETQYF
TRBJ2-7,TRBV15,TRBD2,NA,TGTGCCACCAGCAGAGAGGGACTAAGCTACGAGCAGTACTTC,CATSREGLSYEQYF
TRBJ2-2,TRBV19,TRBD2,NA,TGTGCCACCGGGACTAGCGGAGGACCGGTGGGGGAGCTGTTTTTT,CATGTSGGPVGELFF
TRBJ2-1,TRBV2,TRBD2,NA,TGTGCCAGCAGTGAAGGGCTAGCGGGGGGGAACTTCTACAATGAGCAGTTCTTC,CASSEGLAGGNFYNEQFF
TRBJ1-2,TRBV6-5,NA,NA,TGTGCCAGCAGTTACCGGCAGGGCGGTGGCTACACCTTC,CASSYRQGGGYTF
TRBJ2-7,TRBV13,TRBD1,NA,TGTGCCAGCAGCTCCCGGGACAGTCAATACGAGCAGTACTTC,CASSSRDSQYEQYF
TRBJ1-2,TRBV5-8,NA,NA,TGTGCCAGCAGCTTCATTGGCTACACCTTC,CASSFIGYTF
TRBJ2-1,TRBV5-1,NA,NA,TGCGCCAGCAGCTTGGGAGAGAATGAGCAGTTCTTC,CASSLGENEQFF
TRBJ2-3,TRBV5-6,NA,NA,TGTGCCAGCAGACGCCGGGCTAGCGGCACAGATACGCAGTATTTT,CASRRRASGTDTQYF
TRBJ2-5,TRBV5-6,TRBD1,once,TGTGCCAGCAGCGGGGACAGGGGGCGTGAGACCCAGTACTTC,CASSGDRGRETQYF
TRBJ2-3,TRBV7-9,NA,NA,TGTGCCAGCAGCAACGCGGGAGATACGCAGTATTTT,CASSNAGDTQYF
TRBJ1-2,TRBV4-2,TRBD1,NA,TGTGCCAGCAGCCAAGATGCGGGACAGGTATTATTCCCTGGCTACACCTTC,CASSQDAGQVLFPGYTF
TRBJ1-1,TRBV25-1,TRBD1,few,TGTGCCAGCGGACGACAGGGGGACACTGAAGCTTTCTTT,CASGRQGDTEAFF
TRBJ1-2,TRBV5-4,TRBD1,NA,TGTGCCAGCAGCTTAACAGGGGGCGGGGATGGCTACACCTTC,CASSLTGGGDGYTF
TRBJ1-2,TRBV27,NA,NA,TGTGCCAGCAGTTTATCCCATGGCTTTTTGGGCTACACCTTC,CASSLSHGFLGYTF
TRBJ2-5,TRBV4-3,TRBD2,NA,TGCGCCAGCAGCCAAAATAGCGGGAGGGGGGAGACCCAGTACTTC,CASSQNSGRGETQYF
TRBJ1-1,TRBV2,NA,NA,TGTGCCAGCAGTGACCAAAACAGGCTGAACACTGAAGCTTTCTTT,CASSDQNRLNTEAFF
TRBJ2-7,TRBV2,TRBD1,once,TGTGCCAGCGGGACAGGGTTCTACGAGCGGTACTTC,CASGTGFYERYF
TRBJ1-1,TRBV7-2,NA,NA,TGTGCCAGCAGCTTGTACAGGTCGTCGAACACTGAAGCTTTCTTT,CASSLYRSSNTEAFF
TRBJ2-7,TRBV9,TRBD2,NA,TGTGCCAGCAGCGAGAGCGGGGGGGCCCAAGAGCAGTACTTC,CASSESGGAQEQYF
TRBJ1-2,TRBV29-1,NA,NA,TGCAGCGTCGCTTGGGGCCCCCCTCGGGGGGACTATGGCTACACCTTC,CSVAWGPPRGDYGYTF
TRBJ2-3,TRBV7-3,TRBD2,NA,TGTGCCAGCAGCTTAACATCAGGGAGGGGCACAGATACGCAGTATTTT,CASSLTSGRGTDTQYF
TRBJ2-1,TRBV5-6,TRBD1,NA,TGTGCCAGCAGCTGGGACAGGGGTTCGGCCTACAATGAGCAGTTCTTC,CASSWDRGSAYNEQFF
TRBJ2-3,TRBV5-1,NA,NA,TGCGCCAGCAGCTTGGCCTATGGTGGAGCGGATACGCAGTATTTT,CASSLAYGGADTQYF
TRBJ2-5,TRBV25-1,TRBD1,NA,TGTGCCAGCAGTATTTCAGGGGGCATAGAGACCCAGTACTTC,CASSISGGIETQYF
TRBJ2-5,TRBV4-2,TRBD1,NA,TGTGCCAGCAGCCAAGCAACAGGGGTTGCCGAGACCCAGTACTTC,CASSQATGVAETQYF
TRBJ1-1,TRBV10-3,TRBD1,NA,TGTGCCATCAGTGAGAACCTAGGACAGGCCACTGAAGCTTTCTTT,CAISENLGQATEAFF
TRBJ1-1,TRBV27,NA,NA,TGTGCCAGCAGTTCCCGAGTTAACACTGAAGCTTTCTTT,CASSSRVNTEAFF
TRBJ2-1,TRBV5-1,TRBD2,NA,TGCGCCAGCAGCTTGGCCCAGCGGGGAGGAAATGAGCAGTTCTTC,CASSLAQRGGNEQFF
TRBJ2-2,TRBV27,NA,NA,TGTGCCAGCAGTCCCGCCGGGGAGCTGTTTTTT,CASSPAGELFF
TRBJ1-2,TRBV7-8,NA,NA,TGTGCCAGCAGCTTAGGCGGCTATGGCTACACCTTC,CASSLGGYGYTF
TRBJ2-3,TRBV7-6,NA,NA,TGTGCCAGCAGCCAAACTAGGACAGCCACAGATACGCAGTATTTT,CASSQTRTATDTQYF
TRBJ2-1,TRBV7-9,NA,NA,TGTGCCAGCAGCTTAACCCCCCCCGGGTCCTACAATGAGCAGTTCTTC,CASSLTPPGSYNEQFF
TRBJ1-1,TRBV10-1,NA,NA,TGCGCCAGCAGGAGGGACACCGCGGGTGAAGCTTTCTTT,CASRRDTAGEAFF
TRBJ2-3,TRBV2,TRBD2,NA,TGTGCCAGCAGTGAAGGACTAGCGGGGAGCACAGATACGCAGTATTTT,CASSEGLAGSTDTQYF
TRBJ1-4,TRBV6-1,NA,NA,TGTGCCAGCAGTGAACGGGTCCTTTTTTTT,CASSERVLFF